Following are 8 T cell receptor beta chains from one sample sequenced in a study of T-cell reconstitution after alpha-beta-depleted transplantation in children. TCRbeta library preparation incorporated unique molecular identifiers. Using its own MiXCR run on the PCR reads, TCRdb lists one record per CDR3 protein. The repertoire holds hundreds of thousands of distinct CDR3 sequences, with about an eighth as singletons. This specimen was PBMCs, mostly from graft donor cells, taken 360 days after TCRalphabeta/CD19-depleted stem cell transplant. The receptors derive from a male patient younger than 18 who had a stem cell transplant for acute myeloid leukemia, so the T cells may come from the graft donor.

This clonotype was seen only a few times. CDR3 nucleotides: TGTGCCAGCAACCGTAACAGGGGGCTCGACAATGAGCAGTTCTTC. It yields the protein CASNRNRGLDNEQFF. The chain has TRBV7-9 and TRBJ2-1, with 9 bases matching TRBD1. The CDR3 spans 15 residues. V lost 7 bases to trimming and J lost 5 bases; unmatched junction nucleotides: 9. Germline V lookup: CDR1 SEHNR, CDR2 FQNEAQ (reference sequence).

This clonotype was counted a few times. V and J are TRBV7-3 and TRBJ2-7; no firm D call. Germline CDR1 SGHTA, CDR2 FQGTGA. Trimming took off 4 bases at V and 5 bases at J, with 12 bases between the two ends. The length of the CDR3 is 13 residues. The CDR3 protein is CASSSTLSDEQYF. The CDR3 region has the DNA TGTGCCAGCAGCTCCACTCTTTCTGACGAGCAGTACTTC. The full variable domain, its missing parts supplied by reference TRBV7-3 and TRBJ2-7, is GAGVSQTPSNKVTEKGKYVELRCDPISGHTALYWYRQSLGQGPEFLIYFQGTGAADDSGLPNDRFFAVRPEGSVSTLKIQRTERGDSAVYLCASSSTLSDEQYFGPGTRLTVT.

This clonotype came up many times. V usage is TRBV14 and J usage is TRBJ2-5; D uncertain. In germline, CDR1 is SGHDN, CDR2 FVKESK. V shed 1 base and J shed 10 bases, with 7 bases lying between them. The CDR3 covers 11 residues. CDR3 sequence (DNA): TGTGCCAGCAGCCAAGGAGGTGGCCAGTACTTC. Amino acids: CASSQGGGQYF. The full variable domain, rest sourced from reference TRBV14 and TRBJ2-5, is EAGVTQFPSHSVIEKGQTVTLRCDPISGHDNLYWYRRVMGKEIKFLLHFVKESKQDESGMPNNRFLAERTGGTYSTLKVQPAELEDSGVYFCASSQGGGQYFGPGTRLLVL.

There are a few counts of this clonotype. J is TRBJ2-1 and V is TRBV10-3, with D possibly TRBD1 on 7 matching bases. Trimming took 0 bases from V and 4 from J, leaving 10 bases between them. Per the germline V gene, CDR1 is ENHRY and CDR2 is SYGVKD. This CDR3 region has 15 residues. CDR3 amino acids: CAISESTGRYNEQFF. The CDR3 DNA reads TGTGCCATCAGTGAGTCGACAGGGAGGTACAATGAGCAGTTCTTC.

CDR3 DNA sequence: TGTGCCAGCAGTTACCCGGGGGACCACCCTACTAATGAAGCTTTCTTT. Its translation: CASSYPGDHPTNEAFF. The chain is built from TRBV6-2 or TRBV6-3 and TRBJ1-1; the D gene is possibly TRBD1 (5 bases). The length of the CDR3 is 16 residues. V was shortened by 2 bases and J by 7 bases, with 20 bases between the two germline ends. In germline, CDR1 is MNHEY, CDR2 SVGEGT.

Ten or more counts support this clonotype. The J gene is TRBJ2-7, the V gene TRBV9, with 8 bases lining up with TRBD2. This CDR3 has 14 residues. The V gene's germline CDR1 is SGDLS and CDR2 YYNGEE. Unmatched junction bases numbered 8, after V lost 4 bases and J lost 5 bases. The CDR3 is CASSPRGGSDEQYF. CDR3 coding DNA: TGTGCCAGCAGCCCTCGCGGGGGGTCTGACGAGCAGTACTTC.

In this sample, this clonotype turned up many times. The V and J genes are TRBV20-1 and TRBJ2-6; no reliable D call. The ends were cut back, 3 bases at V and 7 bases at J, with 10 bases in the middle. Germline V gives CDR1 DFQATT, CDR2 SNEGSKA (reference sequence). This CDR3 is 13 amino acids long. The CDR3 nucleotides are TGCAGTGCTAGGGCTCCAGGAGCCAACGTCCTGACTTTC. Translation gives CSARAPGANVLTF.

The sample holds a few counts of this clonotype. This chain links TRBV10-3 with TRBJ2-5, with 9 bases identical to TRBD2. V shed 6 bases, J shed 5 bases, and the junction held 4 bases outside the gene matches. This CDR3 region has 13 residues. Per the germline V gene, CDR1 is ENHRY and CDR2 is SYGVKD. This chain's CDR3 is CAISPTSGETQYF. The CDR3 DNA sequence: TGTGCCATCAGCCCGACTAGCGGTGAGACCCAGTACTTC.